This is a list of T cell receptor beta chains from one sample in a study of blood T cell repertoires in COVID-19. The method was immunoSEQ multiplex PCR; TCRdb's version includes in-frame clones alone and lacks a portion of them. The table records around 120,000 clones, 87% of them present only once. The sequenced material came from peripheral blood. The source is a woman aged 70-85 years with acute or convalescent COVID-19. CDR3s include the opening cysteine and the closing phenylalanine or tryptophan. The D gene is left open where the match is weak. Size tells how often a clone was seen (once, few, many) or the class of an expanded clone, and some rows leave it out.

d_call j_call clone_size v_call cdr3_nt cdr3_aa
- TRBJ1-4 once TRBV5-1 TGCGCCAGCAGCCGTGGGGCCGGGAGAGCAACTAATGAAAAACTGTTTTTT CASSRGAGRATNEKLFF
- TRBJ1-2 - TRBV6-1 TGTGCCAGCAGTGAAAGGTCCGGGACATCTAACTATGGCTACACCTTC CASSERSGTSNYGYTF
TRBD1 TRBJ1-6 - TRBV5-6 TGTGCCAGCCGCCGTGACTACAGGGGATATTCACCCCTCCACTTT CASRRDYRGYSPLHF
- TRBJ1-4 - TRBV2 TGTGCCAGCCACAGGGTTAATGAAAAACTGTTTTTT CASHRVNEKLFF
- TRBJ2-5 - TRBV2 TGTGCCAGCAGCCCAGGAGGGACTCGAAGGGAGACCCAGTACTTC CASSPGGTRRETQYF
- TRBJ1-4 - TRBV3-1/TRBV3-2 TGTGCCAGCAGCCGTGGGGGGGCAAATGAAAAACTGTTTTTT CASSRGGANEKLFF
TRBD1 TRBJ2-2 - TRBV28 TGTGCCAGCAGCCTGACAGGGCCGAACACCGGGGAGCTGTTTTTT CASSLTGPNTGELFF
- TRBJ1-3 - TRBV7-8 TGTGCCAGCAGCGCCTCCGGACAGCTTGGAAACACCATATATTTT CASSASGQLGNTIYF
- TRBJ1-2 - TRBV19 TGTGCCAGTAGTATAGGACCCCTCGACAGTCGGGGCTACACCTTC CASSIGPLDSRGYTF
- TRBJ2-2 - TRBV28 TGTGCCAGCAGTAATTGGGACACCAACACCGGGGAGCTGTTTTTT CASSNWDTNTGELFF
- TRBJ1-2 - TRBV7-8 TGTGCCAGCAGCTTTGGGCCCCTTTATGGCTACACCTTC CASSFGPLYGYTF
- TRBJ2-3 - TRBV5-1 TGCGCCAGCGCGACAGTAGATACGCAGTATTTT CASATVDTQYF
TRBD2 TRBJ2-3 - TRBV7-3 TGTGCCAGCAGCTCAGCGGGGGGCCACACAGATACGCAGTATTTT CASSSAGGHTDTQYF
- TRBJ2-4 - TRBV3-1/TRBV3-2 TGTGCCAGCAGCCAAGAGGGGAGCGCCAAAAACATTCAGTACTTC CASSQEGSAKNIQYF
TRBD1 TRBJ2-7 - TRBV7-9 TGTGCCAGCAGCTCTTTTACCGGGACAGGGGGCTCCTACGAGCAGTACTTC CASSSFTGTGGSYEQYF
- TRBJ2-7 once TRBV15 TGTGCCACCAGCAGAGACTTAATACAGGGTGGGGAGCAGTACTTC CATSRDLIQGGEQYF
TRBD2 TRBJ2-1 - TRBV20-1 TGCAGTGCTAGTGCCCTAGCGGGGGGGGGCTACAATGAGCAGTTCTTC CSASALAGGGYNEQFF
- TRBJ1-5 - TRBV19 TGTGCCAGTAGTATGGTGGCGGGGAGCGGCGGCAATCAGCCCCAGCATTTT CASSMVAGSGGNQPQHF
TRBD1 TRBJ2-3 - TRBV7-9 TGTGCCAGCAGCTTAGAGGGGGCGCCAGATACGCAGTATTTT CASSLEGAPDTQYF
TRBD1 TRBJ1-2 - TRBV5-1 TGCGCCAGCAGCCTCGACAGGGGCGGAGGCTACACCTTC CASSLDRGGGYTF
TRBD1 TRBJ2-4 once TRBV3-1/TRBV3-2 TGTGCCAGCAGCAGCCAGGGGGCGTTGAACATTCAGTACTTC CASSSQGALNIQYF
TRBD2 TRBJ2-7 - TRBV18 TGTGCCAGCTCACCGGGACTAGCGGGGCAAGAGCAGTACTTC CASSPGLAGQEQYF
TRBD1 TRBJ1-5 - TRBV4-1 TGCGCCAGCAGCCAGACGACAGGGGGAAGTCAGCCCCAGCATTTT CASSQTTGGSQPQHF
TRBD2 TRBJ2-3 once TRBV2 TGTGCCAGCAGGCCCGAGGGACTAGCGGACAGCACAGATACGCAGTATTTT CASRPEGLADSTDTQYF
- TRBJ1-3 - TRBV18 TGTGCCAGCTCACCAAAGTTGCAGGGACTTGGAAACACCATATATTTT CASSPKLQGLGNTIYF
TRBD1 TRBJ2-5 - TRBV9 TGTGCCAGCAGCGTAGCTACGGGACAGAAGGAGACCCAGTACTTC CASSVATGQKETQYF
- TRBJ1-2 - TRBV18 TGTGCCAGCTCACTCGACAGGAACTATGGCTACACCTTC CASSLDRNYGYTF
- TRBJ2-2 - TRBV27 TGTGCCAGCAGTTCCAGGGGACCCGGGGAGCTGTTTTTT CASSSRGPGELFF
TRBD2 TRBJ2-5 - TRBV7-9 TGTGCCAGCAGCCGAAGCGGGGGGGCCCAGGAGACCCAGTACTTC CASSRSGGAQETQYF
- TRBJ1-1 - TRBV6-5 TGTGCCAGCAGTTACTCGGGGGCAGCTTTGAACACTGAAGCTTTCTTT CASSYSGAALNTEAFF
TRBD1 TRBJ1-6 - TRBV3-1/TRBV3-2 TGTGCCAGCAGCCCCCGGGACAGGGGAAATTCACCCCTCCACTTT CASSPRDRGNSPLHF
TRBD1 TRBJ1-4 - TRBV6-5 TGTGCCAGCAACGGACAGGCAACTAATGAAAAACTGTTTTTT CASNGQATNEKLFF
TRBD1 TRBJ1-1 - TRBV7-9 TGTGCCAGCAGCTTGACAGGGATTGAAGCTTTCTTT CASSLTGIEAFF
- TRBJ1-5 - TRBV1 TGCACCAGCAGCCAAGAAGGAGGGGACAGCCTAAATCAGCCCCAGCATTTT CTSSQEGGDSLNQPQHF
- TRBJ2-2 - TRBV7-3 TGTGCCAGCAGCTTGACTACCCGTGCGAACACCGGGGAGCTGTTTTTT CASSLTTRANTGELFF
- TRBJ1-2 - TRBV3-1/TRBV3-2 TGTGCCAGCAGCCAAGAGATAAGGGGGGGCTACACCTTC CASSQEIRGGYTF
- TRBJ1-4 - TRBV19 TGTGCCAGTAGTTACCGGGACACCACAAATGAAAAACTGTTTTTT CASSYRDTTNEKLFF
- TRBJ2-5 once TRBV12-3/TRBV12-4 TGTGCCAGCAGTTCGGGGGTGGCCCAGTACTTC CASSSGVAQYF
- TRBJ1-5 - TRBV27 TGTGCCAGCAGTTTCGGGTACTCAAGTGGCAATCAGCCCCAGCATTTT CASSFGYSSGNQPQHF
- TRBJ1-5 few TRBV5-6 TGTGCCAGCAGCTTGACAGGAAATCAGCCCCAGCATTTT CASSLTGNQPQHF
TRBD2 TRBJ2-7 - TRBV11-3 TGTGCCAGCAGCTTCGACGGGGGGAGTGCCGAGCAGTACTTC CASSFDGGSAEQYF
- TRBJ1-5 - TRBV6-6 TGTGCCAGCAGTTACTGGAGACGGGGCAATCAGCCCCAGCATTTT CASSYWRRGNQPQHF
- TRBJ1-2 - TRBV30 TGTGCCTGGAGTCCAGGGCCGGGCGGCTACACCTTC CAWSPGPGGYTF
TRBD1 TRBJ1-5 - TRBV5-6 TGTGCCAGCAGCTCCCGACAGGGGAGGCCCCAGCATTTT CASSSRQGRPQHF
TRBD1 TRBJ2-1 once TRBV19 TGTGCCAGTAGTTCAACCGGGACAGGGGTAAATGAGCAGTTCTTC CASSSTGTGVNEQFF